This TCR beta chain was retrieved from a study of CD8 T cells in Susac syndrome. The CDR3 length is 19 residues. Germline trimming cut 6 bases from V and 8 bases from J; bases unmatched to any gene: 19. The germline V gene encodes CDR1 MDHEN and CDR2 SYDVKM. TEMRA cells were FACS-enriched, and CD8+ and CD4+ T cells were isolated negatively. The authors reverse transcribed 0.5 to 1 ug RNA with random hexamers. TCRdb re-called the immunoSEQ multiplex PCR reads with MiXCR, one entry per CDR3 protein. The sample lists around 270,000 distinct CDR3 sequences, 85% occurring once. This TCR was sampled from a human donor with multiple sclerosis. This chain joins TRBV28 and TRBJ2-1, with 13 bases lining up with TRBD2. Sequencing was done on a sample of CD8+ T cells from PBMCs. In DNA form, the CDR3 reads TGTGCCAGCAGGCCTATGCCGGGACTAGCGGGATTGGGGGACGATGAGCAGTTCTTC. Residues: CASRPMPGLAGLGDDEQFF.